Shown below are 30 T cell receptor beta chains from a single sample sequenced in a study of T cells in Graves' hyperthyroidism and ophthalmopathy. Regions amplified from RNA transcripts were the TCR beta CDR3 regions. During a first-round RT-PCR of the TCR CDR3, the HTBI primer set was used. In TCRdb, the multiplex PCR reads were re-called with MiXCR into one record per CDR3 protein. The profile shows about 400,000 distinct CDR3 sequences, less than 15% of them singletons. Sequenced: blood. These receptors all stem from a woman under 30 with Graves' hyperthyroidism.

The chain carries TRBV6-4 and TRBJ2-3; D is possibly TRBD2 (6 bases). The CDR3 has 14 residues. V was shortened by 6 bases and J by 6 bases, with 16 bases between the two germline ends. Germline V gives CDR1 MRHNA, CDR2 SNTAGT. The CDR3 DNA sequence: TGTGCCAGCAGCACGGGACTTTTCGCCGATACGCAGTATTTT. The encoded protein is CASSTGLFADTQYF.

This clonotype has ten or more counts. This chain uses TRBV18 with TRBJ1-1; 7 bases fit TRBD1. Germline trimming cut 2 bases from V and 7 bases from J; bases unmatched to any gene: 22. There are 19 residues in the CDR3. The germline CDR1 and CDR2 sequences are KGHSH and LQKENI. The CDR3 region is CASSPFDVRRQGKRGEAFF. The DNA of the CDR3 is TGTGCCAGCTCACCATTTGATGTAAGGAGACAGGGCAAGAGGGGTGAAGCTTTCTTT. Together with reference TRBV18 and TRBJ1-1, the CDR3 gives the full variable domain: NAGVMQNPRHLVRRRGQEARLRCSPMKGHSHVYWYRQLPEEGLKFMVYLQKENIIDESGMPKERFSAEFPKEGPSILRIQQVVRGDSAAYFCASSPFDVRRQGKRGEAFFGQGTRLTVV.

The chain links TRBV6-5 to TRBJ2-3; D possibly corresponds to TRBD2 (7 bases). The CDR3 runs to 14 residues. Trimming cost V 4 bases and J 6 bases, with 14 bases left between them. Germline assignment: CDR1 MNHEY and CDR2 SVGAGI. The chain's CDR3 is CASSSKGGWDTQYF. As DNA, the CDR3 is TGTGCCAGCAGTTCTAAGGGGGGGTGGGATACGCAGTATTTT.

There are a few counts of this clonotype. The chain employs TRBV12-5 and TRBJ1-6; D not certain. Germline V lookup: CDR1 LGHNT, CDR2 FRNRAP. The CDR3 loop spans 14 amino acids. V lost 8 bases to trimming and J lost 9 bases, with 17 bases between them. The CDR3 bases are TGTGCTAGTAGGATCCGCCGGGTGAGTTCACCCCTCCACTTT. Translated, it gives CASRIRRVSSPLHF.

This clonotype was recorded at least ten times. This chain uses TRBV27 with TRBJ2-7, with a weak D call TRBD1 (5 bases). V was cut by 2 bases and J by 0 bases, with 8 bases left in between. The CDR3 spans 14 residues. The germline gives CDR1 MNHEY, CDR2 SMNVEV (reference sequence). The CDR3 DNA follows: TGTGCCAGCAGTTTAAAGGACAACTCCTACGAGCAGTACTTC. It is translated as CASSLKDNSYEQYF.

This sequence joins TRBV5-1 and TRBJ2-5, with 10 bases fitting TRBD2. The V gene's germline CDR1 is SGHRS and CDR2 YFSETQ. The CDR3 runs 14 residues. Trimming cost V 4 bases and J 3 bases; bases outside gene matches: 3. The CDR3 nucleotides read TGCGCCAGCAGCCCTAGCGGGAGAGAAGAGACCCAGTACTTC. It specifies CASSPSGREETQYF. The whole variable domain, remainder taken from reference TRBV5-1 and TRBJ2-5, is KAGVTQTPRYLIKTRGQQVTLSCSPISGHRSVSWYQQTPGQGLQFLFEYFSETQRNKGNFPGRFSGRQFSNSRSEMNVSTLELGDSALYLCASSPSGREETQYFGPGTRLLVL.

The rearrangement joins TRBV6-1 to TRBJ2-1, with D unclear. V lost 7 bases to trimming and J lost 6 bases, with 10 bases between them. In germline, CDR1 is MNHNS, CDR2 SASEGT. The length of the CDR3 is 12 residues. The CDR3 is CASKVESNEQFF. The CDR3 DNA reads TGTGCCAGCAAAGTCGAAAGCAATGAGCAGTTCTTC.

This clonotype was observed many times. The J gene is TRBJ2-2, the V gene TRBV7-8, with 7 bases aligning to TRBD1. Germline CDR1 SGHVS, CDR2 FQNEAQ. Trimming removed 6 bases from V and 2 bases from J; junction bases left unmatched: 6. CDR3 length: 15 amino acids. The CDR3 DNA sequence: TGTGCCAGCAGGAGTGGGACAGCTAACACCGGGGAGCTGTTTTTT. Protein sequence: CASRSGTANTGELFF.

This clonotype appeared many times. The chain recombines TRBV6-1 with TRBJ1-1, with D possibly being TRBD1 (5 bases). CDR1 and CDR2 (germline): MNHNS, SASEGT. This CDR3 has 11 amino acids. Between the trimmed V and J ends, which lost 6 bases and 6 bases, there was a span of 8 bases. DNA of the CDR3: TGTGCCAGCAGGTGGGGCCCTGAAGCTTTCTTT. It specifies CASRWGPEAFF.

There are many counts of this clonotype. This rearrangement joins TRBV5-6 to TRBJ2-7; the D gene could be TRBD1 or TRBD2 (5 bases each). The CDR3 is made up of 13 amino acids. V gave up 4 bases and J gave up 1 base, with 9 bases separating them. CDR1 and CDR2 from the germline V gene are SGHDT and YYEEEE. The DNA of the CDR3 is TGTGCCAGCAGCGGGGACGGGTCCTACGAGCAGTACTTC. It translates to CASSGDGSYEQYF.

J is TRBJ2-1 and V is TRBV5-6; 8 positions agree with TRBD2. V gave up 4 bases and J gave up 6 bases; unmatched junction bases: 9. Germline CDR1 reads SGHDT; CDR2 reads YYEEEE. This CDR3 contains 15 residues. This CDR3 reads CASSPSGFRVNEQFF. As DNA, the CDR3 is TGTGCCAGCAGCCCTAGCGGGTTTAGGGTCAATGAGCAGTTCTTC.

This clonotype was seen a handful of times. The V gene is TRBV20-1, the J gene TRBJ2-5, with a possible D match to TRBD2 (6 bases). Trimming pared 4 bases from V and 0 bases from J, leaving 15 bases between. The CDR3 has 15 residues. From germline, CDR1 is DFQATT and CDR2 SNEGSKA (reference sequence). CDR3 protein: CSATVSGWYQETQYF. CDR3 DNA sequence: TGCAGTGCTACAGTGAGCGGGTGGTACCAAGAGACCCAGTACTTC.

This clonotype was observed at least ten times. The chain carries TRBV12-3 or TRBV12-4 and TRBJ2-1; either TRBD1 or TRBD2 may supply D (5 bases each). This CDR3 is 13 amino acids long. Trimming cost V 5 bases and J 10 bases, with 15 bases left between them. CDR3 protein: CASSTQRDGEQFF. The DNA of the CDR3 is TGTGCCAGCAGTACTCAAAGGGACGGCGAGCAGTTCTTC.

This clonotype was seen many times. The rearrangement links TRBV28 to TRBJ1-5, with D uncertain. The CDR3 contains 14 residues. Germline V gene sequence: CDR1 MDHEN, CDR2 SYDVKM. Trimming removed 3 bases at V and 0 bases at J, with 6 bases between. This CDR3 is CASSFGYSNQPQHF. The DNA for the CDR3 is TGTGCCAGCAGTTTTGGGTATAGCAATCAGCCCCAGCATTTT.

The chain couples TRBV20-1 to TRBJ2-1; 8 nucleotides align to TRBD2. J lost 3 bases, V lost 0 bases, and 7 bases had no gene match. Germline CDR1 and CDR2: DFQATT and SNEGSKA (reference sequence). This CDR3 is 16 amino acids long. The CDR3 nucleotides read TGCAGTGCTAGAGATCCCAGCGGGAGAGACTACAATGAGCAGTTCTTC. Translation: CSARDPSGRDYNEQFF.

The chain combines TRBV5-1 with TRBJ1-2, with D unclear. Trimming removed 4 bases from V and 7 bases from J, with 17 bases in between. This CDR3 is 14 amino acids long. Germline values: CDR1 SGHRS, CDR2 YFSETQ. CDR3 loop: CASSPIREGAGYTF. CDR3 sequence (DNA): TGCGCCAGCAGCCCGATTAGGGAGGGTGCTGGCTACACCTTC.

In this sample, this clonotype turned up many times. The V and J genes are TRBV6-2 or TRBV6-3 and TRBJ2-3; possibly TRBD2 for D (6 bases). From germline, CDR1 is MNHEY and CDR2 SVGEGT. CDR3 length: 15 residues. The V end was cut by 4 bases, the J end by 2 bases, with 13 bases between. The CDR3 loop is CASSSGGTLTDTQYF. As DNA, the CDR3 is TGTGCCAGCAGTTCTGGCGGGACCCTCACAGATACGCAGTATTTT.

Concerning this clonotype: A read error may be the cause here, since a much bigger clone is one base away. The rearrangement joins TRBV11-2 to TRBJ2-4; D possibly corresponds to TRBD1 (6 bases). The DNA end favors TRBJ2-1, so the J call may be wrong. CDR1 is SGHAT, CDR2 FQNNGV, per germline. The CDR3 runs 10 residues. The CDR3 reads CASSGDIQFF. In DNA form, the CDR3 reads TGTGCCAGCAGCGGGGACATTCAGTTCTTC.

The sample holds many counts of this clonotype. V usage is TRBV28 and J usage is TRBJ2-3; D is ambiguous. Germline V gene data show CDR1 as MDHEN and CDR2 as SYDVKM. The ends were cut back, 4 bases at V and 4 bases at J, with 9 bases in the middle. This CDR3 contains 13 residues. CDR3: CASSWSLADTQYF. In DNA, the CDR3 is TGTGCCAGCAGTTGGTCCTTGGCAGATACGCAGTATTTT.

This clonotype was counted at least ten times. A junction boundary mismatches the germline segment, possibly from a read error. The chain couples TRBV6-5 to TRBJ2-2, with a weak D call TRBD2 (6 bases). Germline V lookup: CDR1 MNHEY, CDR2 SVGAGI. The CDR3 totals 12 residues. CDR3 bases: TGTGCCAGCAGTTACTCAGGAGGGGAACTGTTTTTT. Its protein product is CASSYSGGELFF.

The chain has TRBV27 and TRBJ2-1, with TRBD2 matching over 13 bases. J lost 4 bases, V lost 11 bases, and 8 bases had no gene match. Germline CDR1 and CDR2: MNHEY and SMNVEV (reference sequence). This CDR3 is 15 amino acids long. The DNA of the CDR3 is TGTGCCTGCTCTTCACTAGCGGGAGGGTACAATGAGCAGTTCTTC. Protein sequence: CACSSLAGGYNEQFF.

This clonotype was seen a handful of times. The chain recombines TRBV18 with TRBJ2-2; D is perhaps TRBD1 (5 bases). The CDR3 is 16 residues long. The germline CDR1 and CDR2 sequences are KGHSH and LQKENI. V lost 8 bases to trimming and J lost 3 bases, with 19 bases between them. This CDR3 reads CASLTSGKGHTGELFF. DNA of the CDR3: TGTGCCAGCCTAACATCAGGGAAGGGTCACACCGGGGAGCTGTTTTTT.

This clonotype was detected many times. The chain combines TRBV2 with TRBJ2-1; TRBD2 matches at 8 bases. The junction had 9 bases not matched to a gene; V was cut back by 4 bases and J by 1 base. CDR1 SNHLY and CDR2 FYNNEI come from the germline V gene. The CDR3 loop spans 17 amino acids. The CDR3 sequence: CASSVGNSGISYNEQFF. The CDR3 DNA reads TGTGCCAGCAGTGTAGGTAATAGCGGGATTTCCTACAATGAGCAGTTCTTC.

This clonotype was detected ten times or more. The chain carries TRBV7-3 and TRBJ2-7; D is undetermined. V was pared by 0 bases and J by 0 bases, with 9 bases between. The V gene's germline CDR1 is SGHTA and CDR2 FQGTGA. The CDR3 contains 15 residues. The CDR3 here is CASSLTGSYSYEQYF. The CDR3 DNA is TGTGCCAGCAGCTTAACGGGCAGTTACTCCTACGAGCAGTACTTC. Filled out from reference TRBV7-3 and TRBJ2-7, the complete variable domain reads GAGVSQTPSNKVTEKGKYVELRCDPISGHTALYWYRQSLGQGPEFLIYFQGTGAADDSGLPNDRFFAVRPEGSVSTLKIQRTERGDSAVYLCASSLTGSYSYEQYFGPGTRLTVT.

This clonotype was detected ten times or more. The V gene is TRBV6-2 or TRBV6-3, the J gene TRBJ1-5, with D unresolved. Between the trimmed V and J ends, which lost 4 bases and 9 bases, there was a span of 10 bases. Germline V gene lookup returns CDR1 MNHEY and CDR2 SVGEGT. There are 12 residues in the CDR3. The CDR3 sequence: CASSSPPGPQHF. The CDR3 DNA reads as TGTGCCAGCAGTTCGCCCCCGGGGCCCCAGCATTTT.

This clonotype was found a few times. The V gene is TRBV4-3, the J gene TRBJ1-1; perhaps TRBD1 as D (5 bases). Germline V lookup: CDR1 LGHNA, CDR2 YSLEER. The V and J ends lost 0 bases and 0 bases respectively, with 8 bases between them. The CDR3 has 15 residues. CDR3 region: CASSQDRGMNTEAFF. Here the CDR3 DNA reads TGCGCCAGCAGCCAAGATCGGGGCATGAACACTGAAGCTTTCTTT.

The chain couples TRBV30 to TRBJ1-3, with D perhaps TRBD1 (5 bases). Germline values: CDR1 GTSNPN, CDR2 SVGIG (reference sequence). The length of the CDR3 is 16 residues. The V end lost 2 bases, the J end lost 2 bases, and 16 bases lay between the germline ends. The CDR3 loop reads CAWSLTGGFTGNTIYF. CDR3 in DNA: TGTGCCTGGAGTTTGACGGGGGGGTTTACTGGAAACACCATATATTTT.

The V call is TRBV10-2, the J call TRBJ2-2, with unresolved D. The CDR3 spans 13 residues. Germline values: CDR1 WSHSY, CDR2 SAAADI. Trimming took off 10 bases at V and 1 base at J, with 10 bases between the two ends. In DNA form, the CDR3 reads TGCGCCACCCGGGTAGAGAACACCGGGGAGCTGTTTTTT. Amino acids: CATRVENTGELFF.

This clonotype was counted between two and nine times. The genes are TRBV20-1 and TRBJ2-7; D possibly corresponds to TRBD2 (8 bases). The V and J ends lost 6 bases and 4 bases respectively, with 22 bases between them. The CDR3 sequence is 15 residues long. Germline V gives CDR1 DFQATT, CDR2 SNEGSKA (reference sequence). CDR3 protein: CSAPRGDSGFYEQYF. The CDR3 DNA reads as TGCAGTGCCCCGCGGGGGGACAGTGGGTTTTACGAGCAGTACTTC.

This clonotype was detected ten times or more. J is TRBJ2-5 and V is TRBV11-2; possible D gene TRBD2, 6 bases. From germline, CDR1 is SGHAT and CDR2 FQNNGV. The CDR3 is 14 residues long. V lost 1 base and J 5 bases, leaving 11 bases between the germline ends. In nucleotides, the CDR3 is TGTGCCAGCAGCTTAGCACTAGCTGATGAGACCCAGTACTTC. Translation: CASSLALADETQYF.